This T cell receptor (beta chain) was identified in a study of OX40 agonist ivuxolimab in advanced cancers. Germline V gives CDR1 SGHAT, CDR2 FQNNGV. The CDR3 has 15 amino acids. The germline V and J ends were trimmed by 7 bases and 0 bases, with 12 bases remaining between them. Individuals having autoimmune disease history or systemic immunosuppression were not enrolled. Assay used: immunoSEQ multiplex PCR; TCRdb lists only in-frame clones, some missing. The sample shows tens of thousands of clones, about 81% of them seen only once. The rearrangement links TRBV11-2 to TRBJ2-2; the D is unclear. The specimen comprised CD4+ or CD8+ T cells sorted from blood, sampled in a trial of the OX40 agonist ivuxolimab. The origin of this receptor is an adult with an advanced solid tumor such as melanoma, head and neck, liver or kidney cancer. The CDR3 spells CASTITGSNTGELFF. DNA for the CDR3: TGTGCCAGCACCATCACGGGCTCGAACACCGGGGAGCTGTTTTTT.